This T cell receptor (beta chain) was sequenced for a study of tumor-infiltrating lymphocytes in localized non-small cell lung cancer. Study-wide points: No T-cell fraction difference was seen between IM1 and IM2 tumors. Technical variation could not be separated from intratumor heterogeneity here.

The method was immunoSEQ multiplex PCR; TCRdb's version includes in-frame clones alone and lacks a portion of them. The repertoire holds approximately 17,000 clones, with approximately 84% as singletons. CDR1 SGHRS and CDR2 YFSETQ come from the germline V gene. This CDR3 has 16 residues. V was shortened by 0 bases and J by 0 bases, with 11 bases between the two germline ends. This clone is a singleton in its sample. Its antigen is unknown. J is TRBJ2-3 and V is TRBV5-1; possibly TRBD1 for D (6 bases). Sequenced: lung tumor tissue. The receptor was derived from a human donor with non-small cell lung cancer. CDR3 nucleotides: TGCGCCAGCAGCTTGGCCCGGGACACGAGCACAGATACGCAGTATTTT. This gives the protein CASSLARDTSTDTQYF.